This T cell receptor beta chain comes out of a study of cytomegalovirus exposure and HLA in healthy donors. Study details: A subsequent analysis stated that the 120 or so validation repertoires were run on the same platform as the roughly 710 first-cohort repertoires. The study's findings and limits: In vitro, three CMV-associated chains proved specific for CMV antigens.

Measured with immunoSEQ multiplex PCR; TCRdb has only the in-frame clones, and not every one. The sample contains 300,000 to 400,000 clones, roughly 88% of which appear only once. The donors were part of the validation cohort of around 110 subjects. That cohort was separate from the first cohort, which comprised fewer than 800 subjects. The CDR3 has 17 amino acids. Germline V gives CDR1 SGHDT, CDR2 YYEEEE. V was trimmed by 4 bases and J by 2 bases, leaving 22 bases between them. This clone was observed a single time. Antigen: not known. The chain employs TRBV5-6 and TRBJ2-7; D is unclear. The TCR originated in a woman aged 18-29 years in good health and CMV-seronegative. The sequencing input was PBMCs. The CDR3 bases are TGTGCCAGCAGCCTGGATGTGGGCGTAGGTTGGGCCTACGAGCAGTACTTC. It specifies CASSLDVGVGWAYEQYF.